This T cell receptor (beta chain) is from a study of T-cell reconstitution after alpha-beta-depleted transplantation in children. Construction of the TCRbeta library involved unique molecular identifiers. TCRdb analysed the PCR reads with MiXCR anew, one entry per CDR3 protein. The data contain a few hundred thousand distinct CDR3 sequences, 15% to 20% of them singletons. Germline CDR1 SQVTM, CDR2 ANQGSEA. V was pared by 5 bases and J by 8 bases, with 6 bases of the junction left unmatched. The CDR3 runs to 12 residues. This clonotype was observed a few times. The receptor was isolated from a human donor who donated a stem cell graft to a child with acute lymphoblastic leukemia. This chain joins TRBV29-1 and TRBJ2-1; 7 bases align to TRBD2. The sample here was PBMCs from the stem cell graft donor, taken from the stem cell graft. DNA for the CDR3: TGCAGCGTTATTGGGAGGGGAGATGAGCAGTTCTTC. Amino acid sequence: CSVIGRGDEQFF.